One sample yielded the 28 T cell receptor beta chains listed below, sequenced in a study of blood T cells in healthy people across ages. Then a second PCR, running roughly 7 to 11 cycles, was carried out with a sample-barcoded 5' primer and a J-beta primer mix. TCRdb reprocessed the 5' RACE reads via MiXCR and lists one record per CDR3 protein. The data show 650,000 to 700,000 distinct CDR3 sequences, about 34% seen once. The sequenced sample consisted of blood. The origin of the receptors is a woman older than 75 in good health.

This clonotype was seen ten or more times. The rearrangement links TRBV12-3 or TRBV12-4 to TRBJ1-2; a weak D match, TRBD1 (5 bases). This CDR3 is 16 amino acids long. V gave up 1 base and J gave up 5 bases, with 17 bases separating them. This CDR3 reads CASSLVRATTFYGYTF. The CDR3 DNA reads TGTGCCAGCAGTTTAGTCAGGGCAACTACTTTTTATGGCTACACCTTC.

This clonotype was counted many times. The J gene is TRBJ2-5, the V gene TRBV7-2, with no clear D. Germline-derived CDR1 and CDR2 are SGHTA and FQGNSA. V shed 2 bases and J shed 4 bases, with 8 bases lying between them. This CDR3 is built from 13 residues. The chain's CDR3 is CASSLLTLETQYF. The CDR3, as DNA: TGTGCCAGCAGCTTACTCACCCTAGAGACCCAGTACTTC.

This clonotype showed up just a few times. The junction does not match germline at one end; this may be a read error. As DNA, the CDR3 is TGTGCCAGCAGTCTTCGGAGGGAGATCCAGTACTTC. It encodes CASSLRREIQYF. This sequence joins TRBV6-1 and TRBJ2-5; possibly TRBD2 for D (6 bases). The CDR3 is 12 amino acids. Germline CDR1 MNHNS, CDR2 SASEGT.

This clonotype was seen more than once but under ten times. Given a much more abundant clone one base away, this may be a read error. The chain uses TRBV7-2 and TRBJ2-7; 11 bases map to TRBD2. Germline V gene lookup returns CDR1 SGHTA and CDR2 FQGNSA. J was trimmed by 7 bases and V by 0 bases; bases with no gene match: 5. The CDR3 is 15 residues long. DNA for the CDR3: TGTGCCAGCAGCTTAGCTAGCGGGGGGGCGAATGAGCAGTACTTC. Its translation is CASSLASGGANEQYF. Together with reference TRBV7-2 and TRBJ2-7, the CDR3 gives the full variable domain: GAGVSQSPSNKVTEKGKDVELRCDPISGHTALYWYRQSLGQGLEFLIYFQGNSAPDKSGLPSDRFSAERTGGSVSTLTIQRTQQEDSAVYLCASSLASGGANEQYFGPGTRLTVT.

This clonotype has a handful of counts. The CDR3 DNA reads TGTGCCTGGAGTGTACGCGGGGGTCAAGACATTCAGTACTTC. As protein: CAWSVRGGQDIQYF. The rearrangement joins TRBV30 to TRBJ2-4, with TRBD2 matching 7 bases. V shed 0 bases and J 8 bases; nucleotides not matched to a gene: 7. Germline CDR1 GTSNPN, CDR2 SVGIG (reference sequence). The CDR3 is 14 residues long.

The chain uses TRBV7-2 and TRBJ2-5; TRBD1 aligns across 7 bases. J lost 1 base, V lost 4 bases, and 6 bases had no gene match. The CDR3 is 15 amino acids. The germline CDR1 and CDR2 sequences are SGHTA and FQGNSA. The DNA of the CDR3 is TGTGCCAGCAGCTCCCCGACAGGGCCCCAAGAGACCCAGTACTTC. Its translation: CASSSPTGPQETQYF.

This rearrangement joins TRBV6-2 or TRBV6-3 to TRBJ1-2; D uncertain. In germline, CDR1 is MNHEY, CDR2 SVGEGT. The CDR3 length is 14 residues. V lost 6 bases and J 6 bases, leaving 17 bases between the germline ends. The CDR3 DNA reads as TGTGCCAGCAGGAAGTCGGGCGGTGTCGATGGCTACACCTTC. Translated: CASRKSGGVDGYTF.

This clonotype showed up many times. The V and J genes are TRBV9 and TRBJ2-1; D possibly corresponds to TRBD2 (5 bases). V dropped 0 bases and J dropped 9 bases, with 16 bases sitting between them. The CDR3 length is 15 residues. The V gene's germline CDR1 is SGDLS and CDR2 YYNGEE. Here the CDR3 reads CASSVALVESGEQFF. The CDR3 nucleotides read TGTGCCAGCAGCGTAGCACTAGTGGAGAGCGGTGAGCAGTTCTTC.

In this sample, this clonotype turned up many times. The rearrangement links TRBV7-3 to TRBJ2-3, with unresolved D. The germline V and J ends were trimmed by 5 bases and 1 base, with 10 bases remaining between them. This CDR3 spans 14 amino acids. Per the germline V gene, CDR1 is SGHTA and CDR2 is FQGTGA. The CDR3: CASSQGSRTDTQYF. The DNA for the CDR3 is TGTGCCAGCAGCCAAGGGTCACGCACAGATACGCAGTATTTT.

This clonotype was observed many times. This CDR3 is CASSLRPRTDTQYF. In nucleotides, the CDR3 is TGTGCCAGCAGCTTAAGACCCCGCACAGATACGCAGTATTTT. The rearrangement uses TRBV5-5 and TRBJ2-3; D remains unclear. Germline V lookup: CDR1 SGHKS, CDR2 YYEKEE (reference sequence). Trimming shortened V by 2 bases and J by 1 base, and 8 bases separated the two germline ends. The CDR3 is 14 amino acids.

This clonotype showed up many times. V and J are TRBV7-8 and TRBJ2-7, with D unclear. The CDR3 has 14 amino acids. Germline CDR1 SGHVS, CDR2 FQNEAQ. Trimming removed 3 bases at V and 6 bases at J, with 15 bases between. The CDR3 DNA sequence: TGTGCCAGCAGCTTTTCGACCCAATTAGGCGAGCAGTACTTC. Residues: CASSFSTQLGEQYF.

The V call is TRBV12-3 or TRBV12-4, the J call TRBJ2-7; D may correspond to TRBD1 or TRBD2 (5 bases each). The CDR3 covers 16 residues. The germline V and J ends were trimmed by 3 bases and 7 bases, with 22 bases remaining between them. This chain's CDR3 is CASSFVLGDGTMEQYF. CDR3 bases: TGTGCCAGCAGTTTTGTATTAGGGGACGGTACGATGGAGCAGTACTTC.

The sample holds many counts of this clonotype. The V gene is TRBV7-9, the J gene TRBJ1-1; no clear D. V was cut by 7 bases and J by 3 bases, with 12 bases left in between. In germline, CDR1 is SEHNR, CDR2 FQNEAQ (reference sequence). This CDR3 spans 13 amino acids. CDR3 region: CASMSPMDTEAFF. The CDR3 nucleotides are TGTGCCAGCATGTCACCCATGGACACTGAAGCTTTCTTT.

This clonotype was found many times. Just one base apart from a much larger clone, this may be a read error. The rearrangement uses TRBV10-3 and TRBJ1-4; 7 nucleotides match TRBD1. V gave up 6 bases and J gave up 8 bases; unmatched junction bases: 6. Germline values: CDR1 ENHRY, CDR2 SYGVKD. The CDR3 is 13 residues long. The DNA for the CDR3 is TGTGCCATCAGGGGAGGGGGCGGCGAAAAACTGTTTTTT. Protein sequence: CAIRGGGGEKLFF.

This clonotype came up a few times. V is TRBV19 and J is TRBJ1-6, with D possibly being TRBD1 (5 bases). The CDR3 length is 18 residues. The germline V and J ends were trimmed by 7 bases and 0 bases, with 19 bases remaining between them. Germline V gene sequence: CDR1 LNHDA, CDR2 SQIVND (reference sequence). DNA for the CDR3: TGTGCCAGTAAAAGAGCACAGGATGCCAGCTCCTATAATTCACCCCTCCACTTT. Translating gives CASKRAQDASSYNSPLHF.

This clonotype was counted ten times or more. This chain's CDR3 is CASSLDGLATSTDTQYF. The DNA for the CDR3 is TGTGCCAGCAGCTTAGATGGGCTGGCTACTAGCACAGATACGCAGTATTTT. The chain is built from TRBV7-6 and TRBJ2-3; no firm D call. The length of the CDR3 is 17 residues. Trimming pared 1 base from V and 0 bases from J, leaving 14 bases between. Germline CDR1 is SGHVS and CDR2 is FNYEAQ.

This clonotype was picked up a small number of times. The chain couples TRBV5-4 to TRBJ2-5; 7 nucleotides align to TRBD2. This CDR3 has 16 residues. CDR1 SGHNT and CDR2 YYREEE come from the germline V gene (reference sequence). With 1 base clipped from V and 1 base from J, the junction kept 7 bases outside the gene matches. The CDR3 region is CASSLRRQRGQETQYF. The CDR3 nucleotides are TGTGCCAGCAGCTTGAGACGCCAGCGGGGCCAAGAGACCCAGTACTTC.

The rearrangement joins TRBV20-1 to TRBJ2-5; 13 bases agree with TRBD2. This CDR3 contains 13 residues. CDR1 is DFQATT and CDR2 is SNEGSKA in the germline V gene (reference sequence). J gave up 11 bases and V 6 bases, and 9 bases lay outside the gene matches. The CDR3 loop reads CSAERGTSGIQYF. The CDR3, as DNA: TGCAGTGCGGAAAGAGGGACTAGCGGGATTCAGTACTTC.

This clonotype was recorded many times. The chain uses TRBV9 and TRBJ2-7; D is possibly TRBD1 (5 bases). Trimming removed 4 bases from V and 0 bases from J, with 14 bases in between. The length of the CDR3 is 15 residues. Germline CDR1 and CDR2: SGDLS and YYNGEE. The CDR3 region is CASSPNAGLSYEQYF. Written as DNA, the CDR3 is TGTGCCAGCAGCCCAAATGCAGGGCTCTCCTACGAGCAGTACTTC.

The rearrangement uses TRBV24-1 and TRBJ2-3; a possible D gene is TRBD1 (6 bases). Trimming took off 6 bases at V and 0 bases at J, with 12 bases between the two ends. Germline V CDR1 and CDR2: KGHDR, SFDVKD. This CDR3 comprises 15 residues. The CDR3 DNA follows: TGTGCCACCAGTAAGACAGGCGCTAGCACAGATACGCAGTATTTT. This translates into CATSKTGASTDTQYF.

Only a few counts were recorded for this clonotype. Given a much more abundant clone one base away, this may be a read error. The chain recombines TRBV5-6 with TRBJ2-3; D possibly corresponds to TRBD1 (7 bases). There are 14 residues in the CDR3. The germline CDR1 and CDR2 sequences are SGHDT and YYEEEE. The CDR3 reads CASSLSRGADMQYF. The CDR3 nucleotides are TGTGCCAGCAGCTTGTCCAGGGGGGCAGATATGCAGTATTTT.

Concerning this clonotype itself: This may be a read error, as it is one base from a much larger clone. The chain employs TRBV7-9 and TRBJ2-5; D may be TRBD1 or TRBD2 (5 bases each). Trimming stripped 5 bases from V and 11 bases from J, with 21 bases between. Per germline, CDR1 SEHNR and CDR2 FQNEAQ (reference sequence). The CDR3 runs to 14 residues. This chain's CDR3 is CASSQRGAYNEQYF. DNA for the CDR3: TGTGCCAGCAGCCAACGAGGGGCCTACAATGAGCAGTACTTC.

This clonotype appeared many times. J is TRBJ2-1 and V is TRBV30, with D possibly TRBD2 on 6 matching bases. CDR1 and CDR2 (germline): GTSNPN, SVGIG (reference sequence). This CDR3 has 12 amino acids. V dropped 0 bases and J dropped 10 bases, with 10 bases sitting between them. DNA for the CDR3: TGTGCCTGGAGTGTACAGGCGGGGGAGCAGTTCTTC. This gives the protein CAWSVQAGEQFF.

This clonotype was detected many times. The gene calls are TRBV29-1 and TRBJ2-2; perhaps TRBD2 as D (5 bases). Germline lookup yields CDR1 SQVTM and CDR2 ANQGSEA. The CDR3 runs 13 residues. V was pared by 3 bases and J by 5 bases, with 10 bases between. The CDR3, as DNA: TGCAGCGTTGAGGTGATAGCGACCGGGGAGCTGTTTTTT. Amino acid sequence: CSVEVIATGELFF.

V is TRBV11-2 and J is TRBJ2-1, with a tentative D call TRBD1 (5 bases). Germline V gene data show CDR1 as SGHAT and CDR2 as FQNNGV. This CDR3 spans 14 amino acids. V lost 1 base and J 8 bases, leaving 12 bases between the germline ends. CDR3 bases: TGTGCCAGCAGCTTAGTGCTTCAGGGATATGAGCAGTTCTTC. Encoded protein: CASSLVLQGYEQFF.

This clonotype was seen at least ten times. CDR3 sequence reads: CASSPGQGSGYTF. CDR3 DNA: TGTGCCAGCAGCCCCGGACAGGGTTCTGGCTACACCTTC. This chain uses TRBV7-2 with TRBJ1-2, with 8 bases aligning to TRBD1. The CDR3 loop spans 13 amino acids. Trimming removed 5 bases from V and 7 bases from J; junction bases left unmatched: 6. Germline V CDR1 and CDR2: SGHTA, FQGNSA.

V usage is TRBV2 and J usage is TRBJ2-7; tentatively, D is TRBD2 (7 bases). CDR1 is SNHLY, CDR2 FYNNEI, per germline. The CDR3 is 15 amino acids. Between the trimmed V and J ends, which lost 7 bases and 1 base, there was a span of 17 bases. This CDR3 is CASTLRGGGSYEQYF. The DNA of the CDR3 is TGTGCCAGCACCCTGAGAGGGGGGGGTTCCTACGAGCAGTACTTC.

V is TRBV3-1 and J is TRBJ2-5, with D perhaps assigned TRBD1 or TRBD2 (5 bases each). This CDR3 spans 16 amino acids. Germline V gene lookup returns CDR1 LGHDT and CDR2 YNNKEL (reference sequence). The ends were cut back, 3 bases at V and 2 bases at J, with 16 bases in the middle. CDR3 nucleotide sequence: TGTGCCAGCAGCCATGTCCCGGGGCTGACTCAAGAGACCCAGTACTTC. Encoded protein: CASSHVPGLTQETQYF.